This T cell receptor beta chain appears in the sequencing data of a study of blood T cell repertoires in COVID-19. At the level of the study: COVID-19 samples, acute and convalescent, were from the United States, Italy and Spain. Sample material is recorded as cDNA or gDNA derived from T cells, B-cell-depleted T cells, or PBMCs.

The CDR3 runs 16 residues. Trimming removed 2 bases at V and 2 bases at J, with 16 bases between. Germline V gene data show CDR1 as SGHDT and CDR2 as YYEEEE. In the authors' methods: From reference gene primer amplification, estimates of nucleated cell counts were derived. The protocol was immunoSEQ multiplex PCR, while the TCRdb copy is restricted to in-frame clones and leaves out a portion. That table gives V, J and clone size, and the DNA gave D and trimming. The table records approximately 200,000 clones, 80% to 90% of them present only once. The sample comprised peripheral blood. The TCR sequence derives from a man between 60 and 75 years old with acute or convalescent COVID-19. The chain links TRBV5-6 to TRBJ1-2; D uncertain. Written as DNA, the CDR3 is TGTGCCAGCAGCTTTTTGGGAGTGCCCGGGAACTATGGCTACACCTTC. Amino acids: CASSFLGVPGNYGYTF.